These 25 T cell receptor beta chains came from one sample sequenced in a study of blood T cell repertoires in COVID-19. Sequenced by immunoSEQ multiplex PCR; TCRdb stores in-frame clones only, minus some. The sample contains 200,000 to 300,000 clones, 81% of which appear only once. The sequencing input was peripheral blood. These receptors were collected from an elderly woman with COVID-19, enrolled during active disease.

This clone was detected a few times. The chain joins TRBV2 to TRBJ2-4; D possibly corresponds to TRBD2 (6 bases). This CDR3 has 14 amino acids. Germline V gene lookup returns CDR1 SNHLY and CDR2 FYNNEI. The V end was cut by 8 bases, the J end by 9 bases, with 20 bases between. The CDR3 loop is CASREVEGTGIQYF. The CDR3 DNA reads TGTGCCAGCCGCGAGGTGGAGGGGACTGGCATTCAGTACTTC.

V and J are TRBV30 and TRBJ1-6, with D perhaps TRBD1 (5 bases). CDR3 size: 15 residues. The V end was cut by 0 bases, the J end by 5 bases, with 11 bases between. Germline lookup yields CDR1 GTSNPN and CDR2 SVGIG (reference sequence). The CDR3 is CAWSVQQADNSPLHF. CDR3 DNA sequence: TGTGCCTGGAGTGTACAACAGGCCGATAATTCACCCCTCCACTTT. The complete variable domain, with remaining parts taken from reference TRBV30 and TRBJ1-6, reads SQTIHQWPATLVQPVGSPLSLECTVEGTSNPNLYWYRQAAGRGLQLLFYSVGIGQISSEVPQNLSASRPQDRQFILSSKKLLLSDSGFYLCAWSVQQADNSPLHFGNGTRLTVT.

This clone is a singleton in its sample. V is TRBV28 and J is TRBJ1-1; the D is unclear. From germline, CDR1 is MDHEN and CDR2 SYDVKM. The CDR3 is made up of 14 amino acids. The V end lost 3 bases, the J end lost 0 bases, and 8 bases lay between the germline ends. CDR3 region: CASSFAGMNTEAFF. The CDR3 DNA is TGTGCCAGCAGTTTTGCGGGTATGAACACTGAAGCTTTCTTT.

CDR3 bases: TGTGCCAGCAGCCGACAGGGGGCGCGGGGTCAGCCCCAGCATTTT. This gives the protein CASSRQGARGQPQHF. The chain links TRBV6-5 to TRBJ1-5; 10 nucleotides agree with TRBD1. The trim removed 6 bases at V and 6 bases at J, leaving 8 bases unmatched. Per the germline V gene, CDR1 is MNHEY and CDR2 is SVGAGI. The CDR3 is 15 residues long.

The chain uses TRBV5-1 and TRBJ2-5; D is perhaps TRBD1 (5 bases). Germline lookup yields CDR1 SGHRS and CDR2 YFSETQ. V lost 0 bases and J lost 5, with 14 bases in between. The CDR3 is 15 residues long. CDR3 protein: CASSLADWGRETQYF. In nucleotides, the CDR3 is TGCGCCAGCAGCTTGGCCGATTGGGGCCGCGAGACCCAGTACTTC.

The V call is TRBV11-2, the J call TRBJ2-1; 7 bases are a match to TRBD2. CDR3 length equals 15 residues. Trimming removed 6 bases from V and 1 base from J; junction bases left unmatched: 6. Germline CDR1 is SGHAT and CDR2 is FQNNGV. The CDR3 DNA reads TGTGCCAGCAGTTCCTATAGCGGGTCCTACAATGAGCAGTTCTTC. It specifies CASSSYSGSYNEQFF.

CDR3 loop: CASSYTGGNQPQHF. The CDR3 coding sequence is TGTGCCAGCAGTTACACAGGAGGGAATCAGCCCCAGCATTTT. The chain has TRBV6-5 and TRBJ1-5, with a tentative D call TRBD1 (5 bases). The CDR3 is 14 amino acids. The V end lost 2 bases, the J end lost 4 bases, and 9 bases lay between the germline ends. Per germline, CDR1 MNHEY and CDR2 SVGAGI.

This clone occurred many times. The rearrangement links TRBV19 to TRBJ1-2, with a weak D call TRBD1 (6 bases). The CDR3 loop spans 14 amino acids. CDR1 LNHDA and CDR2 SQIVND come from the germline V gene (reference sequence). V was shortened by 9 bases and J by 0 bases, with 14 bases between the two germline ends. The CDR3 is CASWAGGTNYGYTF. CDR3 nucleotide sequence: TGTGCCAGCTGGGCGGGGGGCACTAACTATGGCTACACCTTC.

This CDR3 is CASSVRGNQPQHF. Written as DNA, the CDR3 is TGTGCCAGTAGTGTAAGGGGGAATCAGCCCCAGCATTTT. This chain links TRBV19 with TRBJ1-5, with a weak D call TRBD1 (6 bases). Looked up from germline, CDR1 is LNHDA and CDR2 is SQIVND (reference sequence). Trimming took 5 bases from V and 4 from J, leaving 9 bases between them. The CDR3 spans 13 residues.

The chain has TRBV7-3 and TRBJ2-1; TRBD2 matches at 12 bases. The ends lost 0 bases at V and 4 bases at J; junction bases unmatched: 1. Germline lookup yields CDR1 SGHTA and CDR2 FQGTGA. The CDR3 has 16 amino acids. In DNA form, the CDR3 reads TGTGCCAGCAGCTTAACGGGGACTAGCGGGTACAATGAGCAGTTCTTC. Its translation is CASSLTGTSGYNEQFF.

V and J are TRBV7-3 and TRBJ2-1; 7 nucleotides match TRBD2. The CDR3 runs to 15 residues. Germline V gene sequence: CDR1 SGHTA, CDR2 FQGTGA. The J segment lost 2 bases and the V segment lost 4 bases, leaving 5 bases of the junction unmatched. CDR3: CASSYPGTTYNEQFF. DNA for the CDR3: TGTGCCAGCAGCTATCCCGGGACTACCTACAATGAGCAGTTCTTC.

This chain uses TRBV19 with TRBJ1-5; D is ambiguous. Trimming pared 5 bases from V and 0 bases from J, leaving 8 bases between. CDR3 length: 14 residues. The germline V gene encodes CDR1 LNHDA and CDR2 SQIVND (reference sequence). The CDR3 spells CASSSRFSNQPQHF. The DNA of the CDR3 is TGTGCCAGTAGTTCCAGGTTTAGCAATCAGCCCCAGCATTTT.

The CDR3 DNA is TGCAGTGCTACAGTGTCGGAGACCCAGTACTTC. It specifies CSATVSETQYF. V is TRBV20-1 and J is TRBJ2-5; unclear D gene. The length of the CDR3 is 11 residues. CDR1 and CDR2 from the germline V gene are DFQATT and SNEGSKA (reference sequence). Trimming pared 4 bases from V and 5 bases from J, leaving 8 bases between.

The CDR3 DNA sequence: TGTGCCAGCAGCGTAGGACCAGCGGGAGCCGTCAATGAGCAGTTCTTC. It encodes CASSVGPAGAVNEQFF. The gene calls are TRBV9 and TRBJ2-1; 8 positions match TRBD2. Germline V gene sequence: CDR1 SGDLS, CDR2 YYNGEE. The ends lost 0 bases at V and 6 bases at J; junction bases unmatched: 8. The CDR3 spans 16 residues.

This clone showed up just a few times. V gene TRBV9 combines with J gene TRBJ1-2, with D perhaps matching TRBD1 (5 bases). V lost 1 base and J lost 6, with 16 bases in between. This CDR3 comprises 15 residues. Per the germline V gene, CDR1 is SGDLS and CDR2 is YYNGEE. The CDR3 sequence: CASSVTPGGENGYTF. The DNA of the CDR3 is TGTGCCAGCAGCGTAACCCCCGGAGGGGAGAATGGCTACACCTTC. The full variable domain, in which reference TRBV9 and TRBJ1-2 provide the parts outside the CDR3, is DSGVTQTPKHLITATGQRVTLRCSPRSGDLSVYWYQQSLDQGLQFLIQYYNGEERAKGNILERFSAQQFPDLHSELNLSSLELGDSALYFCASSVTPGGENGYTFGSGTRLTVV.

The chain carries TRBV2 and TRBJ2-1; the D is unclear. V lost 6 bases to trimming and J lost 3 bases, with 9 bases between them. The germline CDR1 and CDR2 sequences are SNHLY and FYNNEI. The CDR3 runs to 13 residues. The CDR3 protein is CASSPLHYNEQFF. CDR3 DNA: TGTGCCAGCAGCCCACTCCACTACAATGAGCAGTTCTTC.

The chain recombines TRBV11-2 with TRBJ1-1; the match to TRBD1 covers 7 bases. Germline V gives CDR1 SGHAT, CDR2 FQNNGV. V was clipped by 5 bases and J by 4 bases; unmatched bases: 4. The CDR3 length is 13 residues. The CDR3 DNA follows: TGTGCCAGCAGCACCAGGGGGGTCACTGAAGCTTTCTTT. This codes for CASSTRGVTEAFF.

The V gene is TRBV5-1, the J gene TRBJ2-2, with D unresolved. Germline loops: CDR1 SGHRS, CDR2 YFSETQ. The CDR3 has 13 amino acids. V lost 1 base and J 6 bases, leaving 7 bases between the germline ends. This chain's CDR3 is CASSLPVSGELFF. The CDR3 nucleotides read TGCGCCAGCAGCTTGCCGGTCTCCGGGGAGCTGTTTTTT.

V is TRBV11-2 and J is TRBJ2-6; 8 bases match TRBD2. V lost 5 bases and J lost 4; bases outside the gene matches: 4. The CDR3 is 15 amino acids. Per germline, CDR1 SGHAT and CDR2 FQNNGV. The CDR3 DNA reads TGTGCCAGCAGCCCGGGACTAGAGGGGGCCAACGTCCTGACTTTC. This gives the protein CASSPGLEGANVLTF.

This clone appeared once. As DNA, the CDR3 is TGTGCCAGCAGCCAAGTGTCGGGTTCACCCCTCCACTTT. It is translated as CASSQVSGSPLHF. This chain joins TRBV3-1 (or the pseudogene TRBV3-2) and TRBJ1-6; no clear D. The CDR3 covers 13 residues. The germline CDR1 and CDR2 sequences are LGHDT and YNNKEL (reference sequence). Trimming cost V 1 base and J 9 bases, with 7 bases left between them.

The rearrangement links TRBV27 to TRBJ2-3; 9 bases map to TRBD1. The CDR3 is made up of 14 amino acids. In germline, CDR1 is MNHEY, CDR2 SMNVEV (reference sequence). V was pared by 7 bases and J by 3 bases, with 5 bases of the junction left unmatched. In nucleotides, the CDR3 is TGTGCCAGCACCCCGGGACAGGGAACAGATACGCAGTATTTT. This encodes CASTPGQGTDTQYF.

The J gene is TRBJ1-1, the V gene TRBV3-1 (or the pseudogene TRBV3-2), with 8 bases lining up with TRBD1. The J segment lost 1 base and the V segment lost 3 bases, leaving 1 base of the junction unmatched. The CDR3 has 14 residues. Germline assignment: CDR1 LGHDT and CDR2 YNNKEL (reference sequence). CDR3 nucleotide sequence: TGTGCCAGCAGCCATGGGACAGGGAACACTGAAGCTTTCTTT. Its protein product is CASSHGTGNTEAFF.

Concerning this clone itself: Other DNA sequences in this sample translate to the same CDR3. This chain uses TRBV27 with TRBJ2-5; 9 bases fit TRBD2. CDR3 length: 13 residues. CDR1 and CDR2 (germline): MNHEY, SMNVEV (reference sequence). V trimming: 6 bases; J trimming: 4 bases; junction bases outside the gene matches: 3. In DNA form, the CDR3 reads TGTGCCAGCAGACTAGCGGGCTCAGAGACCCAGTACTTC. Protein: CASRLAGSETQYF.

V gene TRBV5-4 combines with J gene TRBJ1-1, with D unresolved. The CDR3 extends over 12 amino acids. Germline V gene lookup returns CDR1 SGHNT and CDR2 YYREEE (reference sequence). V lost 3 bases, J lost 5 bases, and 8 bases lay in between. The CDR3 region is CASSSGWTEAFF. The CDR3 DNA follows: TGTGCCAGCAGCTCGGGGTGGACTGAAGCTTTCTTT.

The CDR3, as DNA: TGTGCCAGCAGTCAGAGGATCTATGGCTACACCTTC. Translating gives CASSQRIYGYTF. The chain uses TRBV2 and TRBJ1-2, with D unclear. V lost 5 bases to trimming and J lost 4 bases, with 8 bases between them. Germline V lookup: CDR1 SNHLY, CDR2 FYNNEI. CDR3 length: 12 residues.